One and the same sample provided the 9 T cell receptor beta chains below, sequenced in a study of tumor-infiltrating lymphocytes in primary liver carcinoma. A primer in the constant region served to generate TCR beta cDNA from approximately 500 ng of total RNA. Amplification in three nested multiplex PCR rounds with slightly modified ARM-PCR gave rise to TCR beta libraries. In the first two PCR rounds, TRBV1-TRBV30 forward primers were paired with a C-beta reverse primer, and each round lasted approximately 9 cycles. TCRdb analysed the multiplex PCR reads with MiXCR anew, one entry per CDR3 protein. This table has 25,000 to 35,000 distinct CDR3 sequences, around 66% appearing once. From unsorted bulk tissue weighing roughly 17-31 mg, DNA and RNA were co-extracted. Sequenced input: liver tumor tissue from sampling region 3. Specified subset: tumor region T3, left-lateral pole. These receptors came from a woman aged 25 to 39 with primary liver carcinoma and hepatitis B virus infection.

This clonotype was seen just once. The DNA for the CDR3 is TGTGCCAGCACTTTCGCAACGGGAGAGCTGTTTTTT. Amino acid sequence: CASTFATGELFF. The chain joins TRBV28 to TRBJ2-2, with D tentatively TRBD2 (5 bases). Germline lookup yields CDR1 MDHEN and CDR2 SYDVKM. V lost 7 bases and J 11 bases, leaving 14 bases between the germline ends. The CDR3 has 12 amino acids.

Concerning this clonotype itself: The conserved phenylalanine or tryptophan is not found at the CDR3 terminus, so this likely reflects a read error. This sequence joins TRBV11-2 and TRBJ1-6; D is perhaps TRBD1 (5 bases). The CDR3 is 15 amino acids. Per the germline V gene, CDR1 is SGHAT and CDR2 is FQNNGV. CDR3 sequence (DNA): TGTGCCAGCAGCTCCGTCGGGACGCGGGGATCACCACTCCACCTT. It is translated as CASSSVGTRGSPLHL.

In this sample, this clonotype turned up many times. Relative to the germline gene, one junction end is altered; a read error may explain this. The genes are TRBV24-1 and TRBJ2-3; possible D gene TRBD2, 7 bases. This CDR3 contains 16 residues. Germline values: CDR1 KGHDR, CDR2 SFDVKD. The CDR3 here is CVTSDRGGHSTDTQYF. DNA for the CDR3: TGTGTCACCAGTGATAGGGGGGGGCATAGCACAGATACGCAGTATTTT.

Remarks on this clonotype: Compared with germline, one end of the junction differs, possibly owing to a read error. The chain employs TRBV11-2 and TRBJ2-3; 8 nucleotides align to TRBD2. Germline CDR1 reads SGHAT; CDR2 reads FQNNGV. The length of the CDR3 is 15 residues. The CDR3 region has the DNA TGTGCTAGCAGCTCAGGAAACGGGAGGGCAGATACACAGTATTTT. The encoded protein is CASSSGNGRADTQYF.

The sample holds many counts of this clonotype. The chain employs TRBV11-1 and TRBJ2-1, with TRBD1 as a possible D gene (5 bases). The germline V gene has CDR1 SGHAT and CDR2 FQDESV (reference sequence). This CDR3 spans 12 amino acids. The V gene lost 5 bases and the J gene lost 7 bases, with 9 bases spanning the gap. CDR3 bases: TGTGCCAGCAGCCTTGACAGAAATGAGCAGTTCTTC. This gives the protein CASSLDRNEQFF.

The CDR3 sequence: CASSPQPNEQFF. The CDR3 nucleotides read TGTGCCAGCAGCCCACAGCCCAATGAGCAGTTCTTC. The gene calls are TRBV6-5 and TRBJ2-1; D gene uncertain. Germline V gene data show CDR1 as MNHEY and CDR2 as SVGAGI. This CDR3 region has 12 residues. V was clipped by 6 bases and J by 6 bases, with 9 bases between them.

The V and J genes are TRBV11-2 and TRBJ1-3; D gene uncertain. Deletions cut 11 bases from V and 4 bases from J, with 15 bases between. The CDR3 is 13 amino acids. The germline V gene has CDR1 SGHAT and CDR2 FQNNGV. CDR3: CACNDLLGNTIYF. The CDR3 nucleotides are TGTGCCTGTAACGATCTGCTCGGAAACACCATATATTTT.

This chain connects TRBV6-2 or TRBV6-3 to TRBJ2-7; D unclear. The CDR3 runs to 11 residues. CDR1 and CDR2 (germline): MNHEY, SVGEGT. Trimming shortened V by 10 bases and J by 9 bases, and 16 bases separated the two germline ends. The CDR3 DNA follows: TGTGCCACTCATTTAAGCGCTGCGCAGTACTTC. Amino acid sequence: CATHLSAAQYF.

This clonotype has a single count. A clone one base away is much larger, so this may be a read error. A read error is likely, as this CDR3 ends without the conserved phenylalanine or tryptophan. This rearrangement joins TRBV11-2 to TRBJ2-7, with D perhaps matching TRBD2 (5 bases). CDR3 size: 12 residues. CDR1 is SGHAT, CDR2 FQNNGV, per germline. The CDR3 sequence: CATSHTRHGQYL. Here the CDR3 DNA reads TGTGCCACCAGCCACACTAGACACGGGCAGTACTTA.